This T cell receptor (beta chain) is drawn from a study of blood T cell repertoires in COVID-19 (dated by TCRdb to the early 2020s). Some background on the complete study: Samples from collaborators originated in the United States, Italy and Spain and spanned both the acute and convalescent phases of COVID-19. The dataset comprised deeply sampled blood TCRbeta repertoires from subjects exposed to, actively infected with, or recovered from COVID-19. The prospective study material was composed of cDNA or gDNA derived from T cells, B-cell-depleted T cells, or PBMCs. The repertoires were released in a freely available public database meant as a resource for research on the immune response to SARS-CoV-2. Where HLA class I and class II types were available, the types were taken from metadata supplied by the sample provider, not from assay-based typing. Samples were obtained from the ongoing ImmuneRACE study (first 160 participants) and from about 1,300 subjects provided by 6 global collaborators. The sample metadata nearly always contained a de-identified subject ID, COVID-19 status, age in years and sex. What the authors observed across the whole study: The amount of clinical and demographic metadata varied by source and participant and was provided uncurated.

A second Seattle source provided samples from volunteer blood donors who had recovered from COVID-19. Collaborating institutions collected whole blood in K2EDTA tubes following their own protocols. For TCRbeta analysis, collaborators shipped samples as frozen whole blood, isolated PBMCs, or DNA extracted from either of those sample types. TCRbeta CDR3 regions were amplified from genomic DNA using the immunoSEQ Assay, a bias-controlled multiplex PCR. In the paper's pipeline: The number of nucleated cells in each sample was estimated by amplification of reference gene primers within the assay. To quantify the absolute abundance of each unique TCRbeta CDR3 rearrangement, sequence reads were collapsed and filtered. Productive Simpson clonality was computed per sample as the square root of Simpson's diversity index over productive rearrangements. Drawn from immuneACCESS, this table holds only the in-frame rearrangements with V and J called that TCRdb kept. Clones are partly lost; checked studies trace under half to an unresolved V gene and leave the rest unexplained. V and J calls and clone size follow that table, whereas D and trimming were derived from the DNA. The sample table holds 300,000 or so clones, of which roughly 90% were seen once. The top ten clones comprise 5% to 7% of the sample.

About this clone itself: Its specific antigen is unknown. No per-base quality is available; no much larger clone lies one base away.

Looking up the germline V gene yields CDR1 KGHSH and CDR2 LQKENI. From the cysteine up to the phenylalanine, the CDR3 has a length of 16 residues. Only the CDR3 DNA stays, 48 bases, in frame from base 1. The V end gives up 3 bases and the J end 8 bases, leaving 14 bases in the junction not matched to a gene. This chain is built from TRBV18 and TRBJ2-7, with 9 bases matching TRBD1. The TCR comes from a man younger than 35 who had recovered from COVID-19. Input material: peripheral blood. The CDR3 here reads CASSPQRDRVTGQQYF. The bases are TGTGCCAGCTCACCTCAAAGGGACAGGGTGACCGGGCAGCAGTACTTC.